What follows is one TCR beta chain and its context. The junction differs from germline at one of its ends, possibly a read error. The CDR3 covers 14 residues. Germline CDR1 MNHEY, CDR2 SVGAGI. Per the authors' pipeline: Amplification with reference gene primers provided the estimates of nucleated cell counts. Sequenced by immunoSEQ multiplex PCR; TCRdb stores in-frame clones only, minus some. That table gives V, J and clone size, and the DNA gave D and trimming. The data show roughly 68,000 clones, with 65% to 90% seen just once and more than 15% held by the top ten. This specimen comes from a study of blood T cell repertoires in COVID-19. Study-level background: Sites across the United States, Italy and Spain contributed samples from acute and convalescent COVID-19.

The V and J genes are TRBV6-5 and TRBJ2-2; D remains unclear. The receptor comes from an older man with active COVID-19. Material for sequencing was peripheral blood. The CDR3 DNA sequence: TGCGCCGCGTCGCCAGGTTCGAACACCGGGGAGCTGTTTTTT. It is translated as CAASPGSNTGELFF.